The T cell receptor beta chain under discussion was sequenced for a study of T cell responses to AZD1222 COVID-19 vaccine. The germline V gene encodes CDR1 KGHSH and CDR2 LQKENI. Trimming took 0 bases from V and 0 from J, leaving 11 bases between them. The CDR3 is made up of 16 amino acids. Method: immunoSEQ multiplex PCR; TCRdb's copy keeps in-frame clones and lacks some. The data hold over 95,000 clones, with roughly 90% observed a single time. Material: peripheral blood, obtained 28 days after the second AZD1222 dose. The receptor was derived from an adult who received the AZD1222 COVID-19 vaccine. This chain links TRBV18 with TRBJ2-5; D tentatively fits TRBD1 or TRBD2 (5 bases each). The CDR3: CASSPPDWGYQETQYF. The CDR3, as DNA: TGTGCCAGCTCACCACCGGATTGGGGGTACCAAGAGACCCAGTACTTC.